Presented here are 27 T cell receptor beta chains from one specimen sequenced in a study of Graves' ophthalmopathy and Graves' hyperthyroidism listed by TCRdb under 2018. The instrument was an Illumina HiSeq 2000. TCR beta CDR3 regions were amplified from RNA transcripts for repertoire sequencing. The first round was an RT-PCR using HTBI primers with the Qiagen OneStep RT-PCR kit, and this first round was followed by a second-round multiplex PCR, then size selection and purification. In TCRdb, the public reads were trimmed at Q25 with fastp and aligned with MiXCR, with productive beta chains retained. Every distinct CDR3 protein forms one entry, paired with its most common genes and DNA. The sample data list about 1.1 million distinct CDR3 sequences, and less than 45% of these were observed just once. The ten largest clonotypes hold over 8.5% of the sample. Sequencing was performed on peripheral blood or thyroid tissue (not recorded which). The receptors derive from an adult man with Graves' hyperthyroidism.

This clonotype turned up a few times. The rearrangement links TRBV14 to TRBJ2-7; 7 bases map to TRBD1. J gave up 5 bases and V 2 bases, and 3 bases lay outside the gene matches. The CDR3 sequence is 13 residues long. CDR1 and CDR2 from the germline V gene are SGHDN and FVKESK. DNA for the CDR3: TGTGCCAGCAGCCAATACGGGACAGACGAGCAGTACTTC. It translates to CASSQYGTDEQYF. Full variable domain (outside the CDR3, taken from reference TRBV14 and TRBJ2-7): EAGVTQFPSHSVIEKGQTVTLRCDPISGHDNLYWYRRVMGKEIKFLLHFVKESKQDESGMPNNRFLAERTGGTYSTLKVQPAELEDSGVYFCASSQYGTDEQYFGPGTRLTVT.

About this clonotype: The junction differs from germline at one of its ends, possibly a read error. This chain joins TRBV6-6 and TRBJ2-5; D remains unclear. Germline V CDR1 and CDR2: MNHNY, SVGAGI (reference sequence). This CDR3 is 18 amino acids long. CDR3 sequence reads: CGSIARFVGQPQQETQYF. The CDR3 DNA reads as TGTGGCAGCATTGCCCGGTTTGTCGGTCAGCCCCAGCAAGAGACCCAGTACTTC.

This clonotype was seen at least ten times. This chain joins TRBV7-2 and TRBJ1-1, with a weak D call TRBD1 (5 bases). CDR3 length: 17 residues. Germline CDR1 SGHTA, CDR2 FQGNSA. Trimming cost V 5 bases and J 1 base, with 20 bases left between them. CDR3 in DNA: TGTGCCAGCAGCAATGAATTGGGGATCGGGGCGAACACTGAAGCTTTCTTT. Protein product: CASSNELGIGANTEAFF.

This clonotype has a handful of counts. The V and J genes are TRBV6-5 and TRBJ2-5, with D unclear. The germline V gene encodes CDR1 MNHEY and CDR2 SVGAGI. This CDR3 comprises 15 residues. Between the trimmed V and J ends, which lost 4 bases and 2 bases, there was a span of 14 bases. The CDR3: CASSSNGRPQETQYF. The CDR3 DNA reads TGTGCCAGCAGTTCCAACGGCCGACCACAAGAGACCCAGTACTTC.

Points on this clonotype: Possible read error: a much larger clone is one base away. The chain links TRBV20-1 to TRBJ2-7; D not resolved. The V end was cut by 4 bases, the J end by 2 bases, with 15 bases between. The CDR3 extends over 14 amino acids. The germline V gene encodes CDR1 DFQATT and CDR2 SNEGSKA (reference sequence). The CDR3 protein is CSAKPQRPTYEQYF. CDR3 nucleotide sequence: TGCAGTGCTAAACCACAGAGGCCCACCTACGAGCAGTACTTC.

This clonotype was seen a handful of times. The genes are TRBV5-1 and TRBJ2-7; D call uncertain. Germline V gene sequence: CDR1 SGHRS, CDR2 YFSETQ. The CDR3 sequence is 14 residues long. Deletions cut 0 bases from V and 3 bases from J, with 10 bases between. The CDR3: CASSLGQQIYEQYF. The DNA of the CDR3 is TGCGCCAGCAGCTTGGGTCAGCAAATCTACGAGCAGTACTTC. Full variable domain (rest looked up from reference TRBV5-1 and TRBJ2-7): KAGVTQTPRYLIKTRGQQVTLSCSPISGHRSVSWYQQTPGQGLQFLFEYFSETQRNKGNFPGRFSGRQFSNSRSEMNVSTLELGDSALYLCASSLGQQIYEQYFGPGTRLTVT.

On this clonotype itself: Germline is not matched at one junction end, which may reflect a read error. The V call is TRBV5-1, the J call TRBJ2-7, with 9 bases aligning to TRBD2. There are 15 residues in the CDR3. Germline V CDR1 and CDR2: SGHRS, YFSETQ. The CDR3 reads CASRRATSGRYGQYF. The CDR3 DNA sequence: TGCGCCAGCAGGCGGGCGACTAGCGGTCGCTACGGGCAGTACTTC.

The genes are TRBV9 and TRBJ2-5, with D possibly being TRBD1 or TRBD2 (5 bases each). The V and J ends lost 0 bases and 9 bases respectively, with 12 bases between them. From germline, CDR1 is SGDLS and CDR2 YYNGEE. The CDR3 is 13 residues long. CDR3 sequence (DNA): TGTGCCAGCAGCGTAGAGGGGCGCGGGCCCCAGTACTTC. This gives the protein CASSVEGRGPQYF.

The chain uses TRBV29-1 and TRBJ2-7, with TRBD1 matching over 9 bases. The CDR3 sequence is 14 residues long. The V segment lost 5 bases and the J segment 3 bases; nucleotides outside the gene matches: 8. CDR1 and CDR2 from the germline V gene are SQVTM and ANQGSEA. As DNA, the CDR3 is TGCAGCGTTACCGGGACAGGGCTCGTCTACGAGCAGTACTTC. Translated, it gives CSVTGTGLVYEQYF.

As regards this clonotype: Likely a read error: the CDR3 ends without its conserved phenylalanine or tryptophan. The chain employs TRBV5-1 and TRBJ2-7, with 8 positions matching TRBD2. The CDR3 is made up of 14 amino acids. Germline CDR1 is SGHRS and CDR2 is YFSETQ. Here the CDR3 DNA reads TGTGCCAGCAGCGTAGCGGGATTTATGGTCGAGCAGTACCTC. The encoded protein is CASSVAGFMVEQYL.

This clonotype was counted ten times or more. This chain links TRBV7-3 with TRBJ2-7; either TRBD1 or TRBD2 may supply D (5 bases each). V was shortened by 0 bases and J by 6 bases, with 9 bases between the two germline ends. This CDR3 contains 13 residues. Germline CDR1 is SGHTA and CDR2 is FQGTGA. CDR3 sequence: CASSLTRGSEQYF. CDR3 nucleotides: TGTGCCAGCAGCTTAACGAGGGGAAGCGAGCAGTACTTC.

The sample holds many counts of this clonotype. A much larger clone is a single base away; this may be a read error. The CDR3 protein is CASSLRGAQPQHF. In nucleotides, the CDR3 is TGTGCCAGCAGCTTAAGGGGTGCTCAGCCCCAGCATTTT. V is TRBV13 and J is TRBJ1-5; maybe TRBD1 (5 bases). Trimming removed 2 bases from V and 6 bases from J, with 8 bases in between. There are 13 residues in the CDR3. CDR1 and CDR2 (germline): PRHDT, FYEKMQ (reference sequence).

The chain has TRBV12-3 or TRBV12-4 and TRBJ2-7; D is perhaps TRBD2 (6 bases). Trimming left V 5 bases short and J 2 bases short, with 16 bases between. This CDR3 has 15 residues. DNA for the CDR3: TGTGCCAGCAGTGGACCCCAGGAGGGAACCTACGAGCAGTACTTC. Protein: CASSGPQEGTYEQYF.

This clonotype was seen at least ten times. V and J are TRBV7-9 and TRBJ2-7; maybe TRBD1 (6 bases). The CDR3 is 13 residues long. Trimming left V 4 bases short and J 2 bases short, with 9 bases between. In germline, CDR1 is SEHNR, CDR2 FQNEAQ (reference sequence). Here the CDR3 reads CASSSWTAYEQYF. CDR3 bases: TGTGCCAGCAGCTCGTGGACAGCCTACGAGCAGTACTTC. The full variable domain, its missing parts supplied by reference TRBV7-9 and TRBJ2-7, is DTGVSQNPRHKITKRGQNVTFRCDPISEHNRLYWYRQTLGQGPEFLTYFQNEAQLEKSRLLSDRFSAERPKGSFSTLEIQRTEQGDSAMYLCASSSWTAYEQYFGPGTRLTVT.

The chain has TRBV7-8 and TRBJ2-5, with D tentatively TRBD1 or TRBD2 (5 bases each). V lost 5 bases and J lost 1, with 11 bases in between. CDR3 length: 14 amino acids. Germline values: CDR1 SGHVS, CDR2 FQNEAQ. The CDR3 bases are TGTGCCAGCAGCCAACCGGGACCCCAAGAGACCCAGTACTTC. This encodes CASSQPGPQETQYF.

This clonotype was recorded many times. The CDR3 sequence: CASSTTDRETEAFF. The CDR3 DNA reads TGTGCCAGCAGCACTACGGACAGGGAGACTGAAGCTTTCTTT. The chain joins TRBV3-1 to TRBJ1-1; 8 positions agree with TRBD1. The germline V gene encodes CDR1 LGHDT and CDR2 YNNKEL (reference sequence). With V trimmed by 5 bases and J by 5 bases, 7 bases remained unmatched. CDR3 length: 14 amino acids.

This clonotype was recorded at least ten times. V is TRBV7-8 and J is TRBJ2-6, with 7 nucleotides matching TRBD1. The CDR3 is made up of 17 amino acids. V dropped 5 bases and J dropped 4; count of bases not matched to a gene: 11. The germline V gene encodes CDR1 SGHVS and CDR2 FQNEAQ. CDR3 in DNA: TGTGCCAGCAGCAGACCCCGGGACAGATACGGGGCCAACGTCCTGACTTTC. Its protein product is CASSRPRDRYGANVLTF.

This clonotype occurred a few times. A single base separates this from a much larger clone, so it may be a read error. The V gene is TRBV7-2, the J gene TRBJ2-7, with TRBD2 identical over 7 bases. Per germline, CDR1 SGHTA and CDR2 FQGNSA. The CDR3 consists of 17 residues. The CDR3 spells CASSPRLGGRARHEHYF. For the CDR3, the DNA is TGTGCCAGCAGCCCTCGACTTGGGGGGAGGGCAAGACACGAGCATTACTTC. The full variable domain, in which reference TRBV7-2 and TRBJ2-7 provide the parts outside the CDR3, is GAGVSQSPSNKVTEKGKDVELRCDPISGHTALYWYRQSLGQGLEFLIYFQGNSAPDKSGLPSDRFSAERTGGSVSTLTIQRTQQEDSAVYLCASSPRLGGRARHEHYFGPGTRLTVT.

V and J are TRBV28 and TRBJ1-1; D gene uncertain. The CDR3 sequence is 14 residues long. Germline V gives CDR1 MDHEN, CDR2 SYDVKM. The V gene lost 3 bases and the J gene lost 1 base, with 9 bases spanning the gap. CDR3: CASSLFMPNTEAFF. As DNA, the CDR3 is TGTGCCAGCAGTTTGTTTATGCCGAACACTGAAGCTTTCTTT. Drawing the rest from reference TRBV28 and TRBJ1-1, the complete variable domain is DVKVTQSSRYLVKRTGEKVFLECVQDMDHENMFWYRQDPGLGLRLIYFSYDVKMKEKGDIPEGYSVSREKKERFSLILESASTNQTSMYLCASSLFMPNTEAFFGQGTRLTVV.

This clonotype was seen many times. The chain uses TRBV13 and TRBJ2-6, with D uncertain. The CDR3 extends over 16 amino acids. Germline CDR1 reads PRHDT; CDR2 reads FYEKMQ (reference sequence). V was cut by 5 bases and J by 0 bases, with 11 bases left in between. CDR3 nucleotides: TGTGCCAGCAGCGACCGGACGGGCTCTGGGGCCAACGTCCTGACTTTC. It specifies CASSDRTGSGANVLTF.

The chain has TRBV7-8 and TRBJ2-5; D uncertain. V was cut by 5 bases and J by 5 bases, with 18 bases left in between. Per germline, CDR1 SGHVS and CDR2 FQNEAQ. The CDR3 length is 15 residues. Here the CDR3 reads CASSPEGALGETQYF. CDR3 nucleotides: TGTGCCAGCAGCCCAGAAGGAGCGTTGGGGGAGACCCAGTACTTC.

The chain combines TRBV29-1 with TRBJ1-6; 7 positions match TRBD1. The CDR3 has 12 residues. From germline, CDR1 is SQVTM and CDR2 ANQGSEA. The CDR3 nucleotides read TGCACCGGCGGACAGGCTAATTCACCCCTCCACTTT. Its protein product is CTGGQANSPLHF.

The chain uses TRBV5-1 and TRBJ1-1; 12 nucleotides match TRBD1. CDR3 length: 17 amino acids. V gave up 3 bases and J gave up 5 bases; unmatched junction bases: 11. CDR1 and CDR2 (germline): SGHRS, YFSETQ. The CDR3 sequence is CASSSGTGGALRTEAFF. CDR3 sequence (DNA): TGCGCCAGCAGCTCCGGGACAGGGGGCGCGCTGAGGACTGAAGCTTTCTTT.

This clonotype was counted once. CDR3 amino acids: CATSRDPDRVRNTIYF. The CDR3 coding sequence is TGTGCCACCAGCAGAGACCCGGACAGGGTGCGAAACACCATATATTTT. J is TRBJ1-3 and V is TRBV15, with TRBD1 identical over 8 bases. The CDR3 contains 16 residues. J gave up 5 bases and V 0 bases, and 6 bases lay outside the gene matches. In germline, CDR1 is LNHNV, CDR2 YYDKDF (reference sequence).

The rearrangement joins TRBV29-1 to TRBJ2-7; 8 bases match TRBD1. CDR1 is SQVTM, CDR2 ANQGSEA, per germline. This CDR3 has 12 residues. With V trimmed by 7 bases and J by 3 bases, 5 bases remained unmatched. DNA of the CDR3: TGCAGCGGGACAGGGCGAGACTACGAGCAGTACTTC. Its protein product is CSGTGRDYEQYF.

In its sample, this clonotype was seen a few times. The chain is built from TRBV4-1 and TRBJ1-4; TRBD1 might be the D (5 bases). Per the germline V gene, CDR1 is MGHRA and CDR2 is YSYEKL. Trimming pared 6 bases from V and 5 bases from J, leaving 16 bases between. The CDR3 sequence is 15 residues long. In DNA, the CDR3 is TGCGCCAGCAGACAGACACCCTCAGGGAATGAAAAACTGTTTTTT. It specifies CASRQTPSGNEKLFF.

V usage is TRBV6-2 or TRBV6-3 and J usage is TRBJ1-5; no firm D call. The germline V gene has CDR1 MNHEY and CDR2 SVGEGT. Between the trimmed V and J ends, which lost 0 bases and 6 bases, there was a span of 6 bases. This CDR3 is built from 13 residues. CDR3 amino acids: CASSYSNVQPQHF. The CDR3 region has the DNA TGTGCCAGCAGTTACTCGAACGTTCAGCCCCAGCATTTT.